This T cell receptor (beta chain) appears in the sequencing data of a study of Graves' ophthalmopathy and Graves' hyperthyroidism. CDR1 and CDR2 (germline): ENHRY, SYGVKD. Trimming pared 7 bases from V and 9 bases from J, leaving 18 bases between. The CDR3 is 13 residues long. Cases classed as stable hyperthyroidism had no ophthalmopathy within 18 months of follow-up. Hyperthyroidism patients, all newly diagnosed, had under 2 months' duration and ages of 18 to 65. Worth noting for this clonotype: A much bigger clone sits one base away, suggesting this may be a read error.

As the template, RNA transcripts were used to amplify TCR beta CDR3 regions. RT-PCR in the first round used HTBI primers; a second-round multiplex PCR followed. From the multiplex PCR reads, TCRdb called clonotypes with MiXCR, one entry per CDR3 protein. Of 620,000 or so distinct CDR3 sequences detected, 20% to 25% appear once; the ten largest clones hold more than 5.5%. Input material: peripheral blood. The chain couples TRBV10-3 to TRBJ1-2; tentatively, D is TRBD1 (5 bases). The clonotype originates from a woman aged 18-29 years with stable Graves' hyperthyroidism. Some clones in this sample may be carry-over from other donors' samples. The CDR3 region has the DNA TGTGCCATCACTGAAAACCGGGACGTTAGCTACACCTTC. This sequence encodes CAITENRDVSYTF.